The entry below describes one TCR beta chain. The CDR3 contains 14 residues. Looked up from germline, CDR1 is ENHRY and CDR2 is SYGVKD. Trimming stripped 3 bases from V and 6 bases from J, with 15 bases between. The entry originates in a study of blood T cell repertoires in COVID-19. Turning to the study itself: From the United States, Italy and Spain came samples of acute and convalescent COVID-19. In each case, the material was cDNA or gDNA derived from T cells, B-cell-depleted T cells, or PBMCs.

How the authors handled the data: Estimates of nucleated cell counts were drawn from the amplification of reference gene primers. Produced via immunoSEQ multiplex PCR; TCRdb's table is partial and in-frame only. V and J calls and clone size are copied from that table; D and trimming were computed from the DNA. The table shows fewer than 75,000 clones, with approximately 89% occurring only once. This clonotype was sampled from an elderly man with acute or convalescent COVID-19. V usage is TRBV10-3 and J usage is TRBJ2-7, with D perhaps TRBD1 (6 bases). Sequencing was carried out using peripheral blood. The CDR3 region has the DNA TGTGCCATCAGTGAAAATCGAGGGGGTTTCGAGCAGTACTTC. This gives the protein CAISENRGGFEQYF.